A single sample gave rise to the 30 T cell receptor beta chains below, sequenced in a study of shared clonotypes between healthy human individuals. Only CD45RO-negative cells positively selected for CCR7 counted as naive CD8 cells, so terminally differentiated effector memory CD45RA+ cells were excluded. Data came from immunoSEQ multiplex PCR; TCRdb stores just in-frame clones and leaves some out. This table holds around 580,000 clones, roughly 98% found once. Source material: naive CD8+ T cells sorted from blood. These receptors were obtained from a man aged 30 to 45 in good health.

J is TRBJ2-2 and V is TRBV29-1, with D hard to call. This CDR3 is built from 17 residues. V dropped 0 bases and J dropped 1 base, with 15 bases sitting between them. CDR1 is SQVTM, CDR2 ANQGSEA, per germline. The CDR3 sequence: CSVEDIGRTGNTGELFF. CDR3 sequence (DNA): TGCAGCGTTGAAGATATCGGGCGGACGGGGAACACCGGGGAGCTGTTTTTT.

The rearrangement uses TRBV5-1 and TRBJ2-7, with 8 bases identical to TRBD1. The CDR3 consists of 13 residues. The junction had 5 bases not matched to a gene; V was cut back by 4 bases and J by 5 bases. The V gene's germline CDR1 is SGHRS and CDR2 YFSETQ. CDR3 amino acids: CASSPRGRNEQYF. For the CDR3, the DNA is TGCGCCAGCAGCCCCAGGGGGCGCAACGAGCAGTACTTC.

The rearrangement links TRBV14 to TRBJ2-3, with D unclear. The CDR3 has 15 residues. Germline CDR1 is SGHDN and CDR2 is FVKESK. V lost 1 base to trimming and J lost 0 bases, with 8 bases between them. The CDR3 nucleotides read TGTGCCAGCAGCCAAGTAGCATCTAGCACAGATACGCAGTATTTT. Amino acid sequence: CASSQVASSTDTQYF.

This chain uses TRBV4-1 with TRBJ1-3; D may be TRBD1 (5 bases). This CDR3 is 15 amino acids long. Trimming took 4 bases from V and 1 from J, leaving 11 bases between them. Germline assignment: CDR1 MGHRA and CDR2 YSYEKL. CDR3 DNA: TGCGCCAGCAGCCTCGACAGATTTTCTGGAAACACCATATATTTT. Translation: CASSLDRFSGNTIYF.

The chain combines TRBV19 with TRBJ1-1; D not resolved. The CDR3 runs 12 residues. V was trimmed by 3 bases and J by 4 bases, leaving 6 bases between them. Germline lookup yields CDR1 LNHDA and CDR2 SQIVND (reference sequence). DNA of the CDR3: TGTGCCAGTAGTATGCACGGCACTGAAGCTTTCTTT. It specifies CASSMHGTEAFF.

The chain employs TRBV5-4 and TRBJ2-1; 15 nucleotides line up with TRBD2. The CDR3 length is 14 residues. The V segment lost 7 bases and the J segment 6 bases; nucleotides outside the gene matches: 2. Germline V CDR1 and CDR2: SGHNT, YYREEE (reference sequence). For the CDR3, the DNA is TGTGCCAGCGCGGGACTAGCGGGAGGCAATGAGCAGTTCTTC. It encodes CASAGLAGGNEQFF.

The chain joins TRBV7-2 to TRBJ2-3; D gene unclear. The germline V gene has CDR1 SGHTA and CDR2 FQGNSA. The V gene lost 1 base and the J gene lost 1 base, with 9 bases spanning the gap. The CDR3 loop spans 15 amino acids. The chain's CDR3 is CASSLDGSGTDTQYF. The DNA of the CDR3 is TGTGCCAGCAGCTTAGACGGGTCGGGCACAGATACGCAGTATTTT.

The J gene is TRBJ1-5, the V gene TRBV29-1; D perhaps matches TRBD1 (5 bases). V lost 5 bases to trimming and J lost 2 bases, with 13 bases between them. Per germline, CDR1 SQVTM and CDR2 ANQGSEA. The CDR3 sequence is 14 residues long. The CDR3 nucleotides are TGCAGCGTTATGGACATAAGGGGCAATCAGCCCCAGCATTTT. Translating it yields CSVMDIRGNQPQHF.

The V call is TRBV4-1, the J call TRBJ1-3; D perhaps matches TRBD1 (6 bases). The CDR3 is made up of 17 amino acids. Trimming cost V 4 bases and J 2 bases, with 18 bases left between them. The V gene's germline CDR1 is MGHRA and CDR2 YSYEKL. This CDR3 is CASSPTFSGAAGNTIYF. CDR3 DNA sequence: TGCGCCAGCAGCCCGACGTTTTCGGGGGCGGCTGGAAACACCATATATTTT.

The V and J genes are TRBV9 and TRBJ1-1; perhaps TRBD1 as D (6 bases). CDR3 length: 14 amino acids. Germline-derived CDR1 and CDR2 are SGDLS and YYNGEE. Trimming removed 7 bases from V and 2 bases from J, with 15 bases in between. For the CDR3, the DNA is TGTGCCAGCGCCGGAGGGGGGTTTAACACTGAAGCTTTCTTT. Protein product: CASAGGGFNTEAFF.

This chain uses TRBV21-1 with TRBJ2-6; no DNA check was done on the table's D call, TRBD2. TRBV21-1 represents a pseudogene. CDR3 size: 20 residues. The chain's CDR3 is CASSKDVYREGCSGANVLTF. CDR3 DNA sequence: TGTGCCAGCAGCAAAGACGTTTACAGGGAGGGATGCTCTGGGGCCAACGTCCTGACTTTC.

V gene TRBV9 combines with J gene TRBJ1-4; D gene uncertain. Trimming stripped 3 bases from V and 5 bases from J, with 11 bases between. The CDR3 has 14 residues. CDR1 and CDR2 from the germline V gene are SGDLS and YYNGEE. As DNA, the CDR3 is TGTGCCAGCAGCGGCGTCAGTTTGAATGAAAAACTGTTTTTT. Translation: CASSGVSLNEKLFF.

The V and J genes are TRBV4-1 and TRBJ1-2; D is uncertain. The CDR3 contains 18 residues. Trimming removed 4 bases from V and 5 bases from J, with 26 bases in between. The germline CDR1 and CDR2 sequences are MGHRA and YSYEKL. For the CDR3, the DNA is TGCGCCAGCAGCCCCTCAGGCGACCCTTCTTCGATGGGGTATGGCTACACCTTC. Its translation: CASSPSGDPSSMGYGYTF.

The chain is built from TRBV29-1 and TRBJ1-1; the D is unclear. The CDR3 runs to 14 residues. The germline V gene encodes CDR1 SQVTM and CDR2 ANQGSEA. Between the trimmed V and J ends, which lost 5 bases and 1 base, there was a span of 14 bases. The CDR3 DNA is TGCAGCGTTACGTCCAGGACGTCGAACACTGAAGCTTTCTTT. Translating it yields CSVTSRTSNTEAFF.

The gene calls are TRBV7-9 and TRBJ2-1; the D is unclear. The CDR3 runs to 17 residues. The germline V and J ends were trimmed by 3 bases and 6 bases, with 21 bases remaining between them. Per germline, CDR1 SEHNR and CDR2 FQNEAQ (reference sequence). CDR3 DNA: TGTGCCAGCAGCTTCGCGCGGAGTAGCTCATTATTCAATGAGCAGTTCTTC. Residues: CASSFARSSSLFNEQFF. The full variable domain, completed using reference TRBV7-9 and TRBJ2-1, is DTGVSQNPRHKITKRGQNVTFRCDPISEHNRLYWYRQTLGQGPEFLTYFQNEAQLEKSRLLSDRFSAERPKGSFSTLEIQRTEQGDSAMYLCASSFARSSSLFNEQFFGPGTRLTVL.

The chain links TRBV7-2 to TRBJ2-7; TRBD2 is a possible D gene (6 bases). V lost 7 bases, J lost 3 bases, and 16 bases lay in between. Germline-derived CDR1 and CDR2 are SGHTA and FQGNSA. The CDR3 consists of 14 residues. CDR3 nucleotides: TGTGCCAGCAAGGATCTGGGACTGCGCTACGAGCAGTACTTC. Its protein is CASKDLGLRYEQYF. The full variable domain, rest sourced from reference TRBV7-2 and TRBJ2-7, is GAGVSQSPSNKVTEKGKDVELRCDPISGHTALYWYRQSLGQGLEFLIYFQGNSAPDKSGLPSDRFSAERTGGSVSTLTIQRTQQEDSAVYLCASKDLGLRYEQYFGPGTRLTVT.

The rearrangement links TRBV28 to TRBJ2-7, with 8 bases matching TRBD1. V gave up 9 bases and J gave up 4 bases; unmatched junction bases: 5. From germline, CDR1 is MDHEN and CDR2 SYDVKM. The CDR3 contains 12 residues. The CDR3 protein is CASSGGAYEQYF. The DNA for the CDR3 is TGTGCCAGTTCAGGGGGCGCGTACGAGCAGTACTTC.

This rearrangement joins TRBV11-3 to TRBJ2-1, with 7 bases aligning to TRBD2. Trimming cost V 4 bases and J 4 bases; bases outside gene matches: 7. The CDR3 has 15 residues. CDR1 is SGHNT, CDR2 YENEEA, per germline. DNA for the CDR3: TGTGCCAGCAGCTCGAGCACTAGCGCGTACAATGAGCAGTTCTTC. This sequence encodes CASSSSTSAYNEQFF. The entire variable domain, with the rest obtained from reference TRBV11-3 and TRBJ2-1, is as follows: EAGVVQSPRYKIIEKKQPVAFWCNPISGHNTLYWYLQNLGQGPELLIRYENEEAVDDSQLPKDRFSAERLKGVDSTLKIQPAELGDSAVYLCASSSSTSAYNEQFFGPGTRLTVL.

The J gene is TRBJ2-3, the V gene TRBV9, with D perhaps TRBD2 (5 bases). CDR3 length: 14 amino acids. Trimming left V 4 bases short and J 6 bases short, with 15 bases between. Germline V gene sequence: CDR1 SGDLS, CDR2 YYNGEE. CDR3 in amino acids: CASSPPVGADTQYF. DNA for the CDR3: TGTGCCAGCAGCCCCCCGGTGGGAGCCGATACGCAGTATTTT. The whole variable domain, filled in from reference TRBV9 and TRBJ2-3, reads DSGVTQTPKHLITATGQRVTLRCSPRSGDLSVYWYQQSLDQGLQFLIQYYNGEERAKGNILERFSAQQFPDLHSELNLSSLELGDSALYFCASSPPVGADTQYFGPGTRLTVL.

V is TRBV21-1 and J is TRBJ1-2. TRBV21-1 is given as a pseudogene. This CDR3 contains 14 residues. The CDR3 nucleotides are TGTGCCAGCAGCAAAGTCGACCCTAACTATGGCTACACCTTC. It encodes CASSKVDPNYGYTF.

Of note for this clone: Its ends do not fully match the called genes, so a read error is possible. The V call is TRBV19, the J call TRBJ2-7; 8 nucleotides align to TRBD2. This CDR3 has 18 residues. Germline CDR1 is LNHDA and CDR2 is SQIVND (reference sequence). The CDR3 sequence is CASSLESIAGRHSYEQYF. As DNA, the CDR3 is TGTGCCAGTAGTCTAGAGAGTATAGCGGGAAGACACTCCTACGAGCAGTACTTC.

The rearrangement joins TRBV27 to TRBJ2-7; D could derive from TRBD1 or TRBD2 (5 bases each). Trimming removed 2 bases at V and 2 bases at J, with 25 bases between. Per the germline V gene, CDR1 is MNHEY and CDR2 is SMNVEV (reference sequence). This CDR3 has 19 amino acids. The CDR3 loop reads CASSLRGVGETETAYEQYF. The CDR3 coding sequence is TGTGCCAGCAGTTTAAGGGGAGTGGGAGAGACAGAGACAGCCTACGAGCAGTACTTC.

This chain uses TRBV7-9 with TRBJ2-1, with D maybe TRBD1 (5 bases). This CDR3 is 11 amino acids long. V lost 2 bases and J lost 11, with 7 bases in between. CDR1 and CDR2 (germline): SEHNR, FQNEAQ (reference sequence). The CDR3 loop reads CASSLQGKQFF. CDR3 nucleotide sequence: TGTGCCAGCAGCTTACAGGGTAAGCAGTTCTTC.

The chain couples TRBV5-4 to TRBJ2-1, with D perhaps matching TRBD1 (5 bases). Germline loops: CDR1 SGHNT, CDR2 YYREEE (reference sequence). CDR3 length equals 16 residues. Trimming stripped 0 bases from V and 0 bases from J, with 10 bases between. CDR3 in DNA: TGTGCCAGCAGCTTGGAGGTAGGGGCCTCCTACAATGAGCAGTTCTTC. It codes for CASSLEVGASYNEQFF.

V usage is TRBV9 and J usage is TRBJ2-2; 9 nucleotides agree with TRBD2. The germline V gene has CDR1 SGDLS and CDR2 YYNGEE. V lost 0 bases, J lost 3 bases, and 3 bases stayed unmatched. This CDR3 region has 16 residues. For the CDR3, the DNA is TGTGCCAGCAGCGTAGCGAAGCGGGAGGACACCGGGGAGCTGTTTTTT. It translates to CASSVAKREDTGELFF.

Notes on this clone: The sample contains more than one DNA sequence encoding this CDR3. The chain combines TRBV27 with TRBJ2-1; 10 bases are a match to TRBD2. The CDR3 totals 13 residues. With V trimmed by 8 bases and J by 4 bases, 2 bases remained unmatched. The germline V gene has CDR1 MNHEY and CDR2 SMNVEV (reference sequence). CDR3: CASGLADYNEQFF. CDR3 nucleotides: TGTGCCAGCGGACTAGCGGATTACAATGAGCAGTTCTTC.

This chain links TRBV6-5 with TRBJ2-5; D ambiguous. V was cut by 2 bases and J by 5 bases, with 3 bases left in between. The CDR3 has 11 amino acids. Germline V lookup: CDR1 MNHEY, CDR2 SVGAGI. The CDR3 nucleotides read TGTGCCAGCAGTTACAGGGAGACCCAGTACTTC. Encoded protein: CASSYRETQYF.

The V and J genes are TRBV10-3 and TRBJ2-7; 11 nucleotides line up with TRBD2. Germline V gene sequence: CDR1 ENHRY, CDR2 SYGVKD. This CDR3 contains 15 residues. Unmatched junction bases numbered 4, after V lost 6 bases and J lost 0 bases. As DNA, the CDR3 is TGTGCCATCAGGATAACTAGCGGGAGCTCCTACGAGCAGTACTTC. Translated: CAIRITSGSSYEQYF.

A note on this clone: Other DNA sequences in this sample translate to the same CDR3. The chain links TRBV27 to TRBJ2-7; D is unresolved. The germline V and J ends were trimmed by 2 bases and 2 bases, with 7 bases remaining between them. Germline values: CDR1 MNHEY, CDR2 SMNVEV (reference sequence). CDR3 size: 13 residues. The DNA of the CDR3 is TGTGCCAGCAGTTTAGGACGGACCTACGAGCAGTACTTC. Translated, it gives CASSLGRTYEQYF.

The rearrangement links TRBV6-1 to TRBJ2-5; no firm D call. V gave up 3 bases and J gave up 9 bases, with 5 bases separating them. Germline CDR1 MNHNS, CDR2 SASEGT. The CDR3 length is 10 residues. In DNA form, the CDR3 reads TGTGCCAGCAGTGAGCTGGCCCAGTACTTC. This translates into CASSELAQYF.